Sequencing of this T cell receptor beta chain was carried out in a study of blood T cell repertoires in COVID-19. TCRdb's table, derived via immunoSEQ multiplex PCR, lists solely in-frame clones and lacks some. This table has some 390,000 clones, over 75% appearing once. The sequencing sample was made of PBMCs or T cells enriched from blood (not recorded which). The receptor comes from a man aged 25-45 years who had recovered from COVID-19.

The CDR3 region is CASMLQTSNQPQHF. CDR3 bases: TGTGCCAGTATGTTACAGACCAGCAATCAGCCCCAGCATTTT. The chain employs TRBV19 and TRBJ1-5; no firm D call. The CDR3 sequence is 14 residues long. With 7 bases removed from V and 1 base from J, the gap between germline ends came to 11 bases. The germline CDR1 and CDR2 sequences are LNHDA and SQIVND (reference sequence). Combining the CDR3 with reference TRBV19 and TRBJ1-5 gives the whole variable domain DGGITQSPKYLFRKEGQNVTLSCEQNLNHDAMYWYRQDPGQGLRLIYYSQIVNDFQKGDIAEGYSVSREKKESFPLTVTSAQKNPTAFYLCASMLQTSNQPQHFGDGTRLSIL.